This T cell receptor beta chain was profiled in a study of T cells in Graves' hyperthyroidism and ophthalmopathy. Whole-study results and caveats: Progression to ophthalmopathy was predicted a median of approximately 6.4 months early. Classification by a 13 V-J model distinguished ophthalmopathy from stable hyperthyroidism.

Concerning this clonotype: Its antigen is undetermined.

The study enrolled patients aged 18 to 65 with newly diagnosed hyperthyroidism of under 2 months' duration. Fresh peripheral blood, roughly 9.8 ml of it, supplied the PBMCs. Trimming at V came to 5 bases and at J to 9 bases, leaving 8 bases not matched to a gene. Germline V gene sequence: CDR1 MDHEN, CDR2 SYDVKM. The CDR3 is made up of 14 amino acids. Amplified TCR beta CDR3 regions came from RNA transcripts. During a first-round RT-PCR of the TCR CDR3, the HTBI primer set was used. Each CDR3 protein gets one entry after TCRdb re-called the multiplex PCR reads with MiXCR. Among hundreds of thousands of distinct CDR3 sequences listed, 25% were seen once.

The receptor comes from a man between 40 and 49 years old with Graves' hyperthyroidism that later progressed to Graves' ophthalmopathy. The chain joins TRBV28 to TRBJ2-7; 12 bases are a match to TRBD2. The sample consisted of blood. CDR3 amino acids: CASSPRLAGEAQYF. The CDR3, as DNA: TGTGCCAGCAGTCCCCGACTAGCGGGAGAGGCGCAGTACTTC.